One sample yielded the 4 T cell receptor beta chains listed below, sequenced in a study of blood T cells in healthy people across ages (dated by TCRdb to the mid-2010s). The receptor library was made with 5' RACE. The reads were generated on an Illumina HiSeq 2500. A second PCR of 7 to 11 cycles was run with a J-beta primer mix and a sample-barcoded 5' primer. The public sequencing data were trimmed at Q25 with fastp and processed into clonotypes with MiXCR by TCRdb, which kept only in-frame beta chains. CDR3 protein sequences are deduplicated, and each keeps its most common genes and DNA. The sample table records hundreds of thousands of distinct CDR3 sequences; around a quarter of these occur just once. The ten largest clones capture roughly 9% of the sample. The same specimen was also included in a second study, on T cells of mothers and their children.

The sequenced material came from blood. The receptors were sampled from a boy younger than 18 in good health.

As to this clonotype: Sequence at one end of the junction differs from germline and may be a read error. This chain links TRBV24-1 with TRBJ2-7; D perhaps matches TRBD1 (6 bases). Germline V gene data show CDR1 as KGHDR and CDR2 as SFDVKD. The CDR3 totals 16 residues. CDR3: CATGDPTGNSIHGQYF. CDR3 DNA sequence: TGTGCCACCGGTGACCCGACAGGAAATTCGATCCATGGGCAGTACTTC.

The gene calls are TRBV3-1 and TRBJ2-5; TRBD1 or TRBD2 may be the D gene (5 bases each). Trimming removed 0 bases at V and 4 bases at J, with 18 bases between. The CDR3 sequence is 17 residues long. Germline V CDR1 and CDR2: LGHDT, YNNKEL (reference sequence). Written as DNA, the CDR3 is TGTGCCAGCAGCCAAGATCGCAGCATCACTAGGGGAGAGACCCAGTACTTC. Translation gives CASSQDRSITRGETQYF.

This chain joins TRBV6-2 or TRBV6-3 and TRBJ2-2; 8 bases match TRBD2. The CDR3 consists of 18 residues. CDR1 MNHEY and CDR2 SVGEGT come from the germline V gene. After removal of 2 bases from V and 1 base from J, the junction contained 9 bases not matched to a gene. CDR3 coding DNA: TGTGCCAGCAGTTACCGACCGCCCGCGGGAGGGAACACCGGGGAGCTGTTTTTT. It codes for CASSYRPPAGGNTGELFF.

This clonotype was seen only a few times. This chain connects TRBV6-2 or TRBV6-3 to TRBJ2-4; 10 nucleotides align to TRBD1. Germline-derived CDR1 and CDR2 are MNHEY and SVGEGT. The V gene end was trimmed by 6 bases and the J gene end by 7 bases; junction bases not matched to a gene: 21. This CDR3 contains 19 residues. DNA of the CDR3: TGTGCCAGCAGCTTACGGATTGGGACAGGGGAACTCGCCGCGAACATTCAGTACTTC. Translating it yields CASSLRIGTGELAANIQYF.